This entry is about one TCR beta chain. This receptor's antigen is unknown. Qualities for individual bases were not recorded, and no much larger clone is one base off. Libraries came from the immunoSEQ multiplex PCR assay. TCRdb obtained this table from immuneACCESS and retained in-frame rearrangements with V and J assigned. These tables miss some clones; where compared with another copy, unresolved V genes account for less than half of the shortfall, and the remainder is unexplained. For this sample the table gives some 100,000 clones, of which approximately 94% were detected only once. Clones ranked in the top ten supply approximately 0.88% of the sample. The data were obtained in a study of T cell changes during pregnancy in multiple sclerosis (dated by TCRdb to the late 2010s). Looking at the study overall: The study looked at changes in the T cell repertoire across pregnancy in women with multiple sclerosis.

Per the germline V gene, SGHAT is the CDR1 and FQNNGV is the CDR2. Inclusive of the bounding cysteine and phenylalanine, the CDR3 is 12 residues long. Only the CDR3 region is kept as DNA, spanning 36 bases read in frame from base 1. V drops 3 bases and J drops 7 bases, leaving 7 bases in between. This receptor chain uses TRBV11-2 and TRBJ2-1; no D gene call is confident. The starting material was peripheral blood, obtained before pregnancy. This clonotype was obtained from a female donor with multiple sclerosis, enrolled in a pregnancy study. This receptor has the CDR3 CASSLRLNEQFF. The DNA sequence follows: TGTGCCAGCAGCTTGAGGCTTAATGAGCAGTTCTTC. The full variable domain, with segments outside the CDR3 supplied by the reference TRBV11-2 and TRBJ2-1 proteins, appears as EAGVAQSPRYKIIEKRQSVAFWCNPISGHATLYWYQQILGQGPKLLIQFQNNGVVDDSQLPKDRFSAERLKGVDSTLKIQPAKLEDSAVYLCASSLRLNEQFFGPGTRLTVL.